This T cell receptor beta chain was profiled in a study of Ad26.COV2.S vaccination and SARS-CoV-2 variants. Looking at the study overall: Sample donor was a member of the COV1001 Ad26.COV2.S trial arm. Ad26.COV2.S, an intramuscular injection, was given once or twice 56 days apart. Findings and limits, study-wide: People who got the vaccine had more spike-specific TCR breadth than people who got placebo.

For this clone: Its specificity is not known.

Treatment here: roughly 20 received Ad26.COV2.S at low or high dose, single or two shots; 5 received placebo; per-sample allocation not given. The samples were gathered on day 63 after the first injection of vaccine or placebo. Vaccination employed an Ad26 vector expressing the Wuhan-strain SARS-CoV-2 spike. Assay: immunoSEQ multiplex PCR; the TCRdb copy retains only in-frame clones and omits some. The table has roughly 420,000 clones, roughly nine tenths seen once; the top ten hold about 2.4%. The sequenced sample was peripheral blood, obtained in a trial of Ad26.COV2.S vaccine versus placebo. The receptor comes from a person aged 18 to 59 who received the Ad26.COV2.S COVID-19 vaccine or a placebo.

The CDR3 region has the DNA TGTGCCCTCGGGGGGAGGAACACTGAAGCTTTCTTT. It is translated as CALGGRNTEAFF. The chain links TRBV30 to TRBJ1-1; tentatively, D is TRBD1 (5 bases). The CDR3 runs to 12 residues. Germline lookup yields CDR1 GTSNPN and CDR2 SVGIG (reference sequence). V lost 8 bases and J 1 base, leaving 11 bases between the germline ends.